These 31 T cell receptor beta chains came from one sample sequenced in a study of blood T cell repertoires in COVID-19. TCRdb's copy holds only in-frame clones and misses some; the assay was immunoSEQ multiplex PCR. The sample records 130,000 to 150,000 clones, about four fifths being singletons. The sample taken for sequencing was PBMCs or T cells enriched from blood (not recorded which). Receptors were obtained from a man aged 45-60 years who had recovered from COVID-19.

This clone was recorded only once. The J gene is TRBJ1-2, the V gene TRBV9, with TRBD1 as a possible D gene (6 bases). The CDR3 sequence is 15 residues long. Germline CDR1 and CDR2: SGDLS and YYNGEE. V lost 4 bases and J lost 5, with 18 bases in between. The CDR3: CASSISTGKGYGYTF. The DNA of the CDR3 is TGTGCCAGCAGCATCAGTACAGGGAAGGGGTATGGCTACACCTTC.

This chain connects TRBV25-1 to TRBJ2-7; D is unresolved. Germline CDR1 and CDR2: MGHDK and SYGVNS. V lost 6 bases to trimming and J lost 4 bases, with 10 bases between them. The CDR3 covers 12 residues. CDR3 protein: CASSPEKYEQYF. CDR3 sequence (DNA): TGTGCCAGCAGCCCGGAGAAATACGAGCAGTACTTC.

This chain links TRBV7-3 with TRBJ2-7; TRBD2 matches at 9 bases. The V and J ends lost 5 bases and 2 bases, in that order; junction bases with no gene match: 13. This CDR3 region has 17 residues. The germline V gene encodes CDR1 SGHTA and CDR2 FQGTGA. Here the CDR3 DNA reads TGTGCCAGCAGCGTTAGCGGGGGCGCCCTCGTTGCCTACGAGCAGTACTTC. It translates to CASSVSGGALVAYEQYF.

This chain connects TRBV4-3 to TRBJ2-1, with 10 bases identical to TRBD1. V trimming: 1 base; J trimming: 5 bases; junction bases outside the gene matches: 8. Germline V gives CDR1 LGHNA, CDR2 YSLEER. The CDR3 is 17 residues long. For the CDR3, the DNA is TGCGCCAGCAGCCAAGCAGGCTCGGACAGGGGGAACAATGAGCAGTTCTTC. This sequence encodes CASSQAGSDRGNNEQFF.

This CDR3 reads CASSPGTPASNQPQHF. The CDR3, as DNA: TGTGCCAGCAGCCCTGGGACACCGGCTAGCAATCAGCCCCAGCATTTT. The rearrangement links TRBV6-2 or TRBV6-3 to TRBJ1-5; perhaps TRBD1 as D (6 bases). Looked up from germline, CDR1 is MNHEY and CDR2 is SVGEGT. The CDR3 contains 16 residues. V shed 6 bases and J shed 0 bases, with 15 bases lying between them.

The table lists this clone with a count of one. The rearrangement links TRBV5-8 to TRBJ2-1; D is perhaps TRBD1 (5 bases). In germline, CDR1 is SGHTS, CDR2 YDEGEE. The CDR3 length is 14 residues. V gave up 4 bases and J gave up 4 bases, with 12 bases separating them. The CDR3 sequence is CASSPGQGYNEQFF. The CDR3 DNA reads as TGTGCCAGCAGCCCCGGCCAGGGATACAATGAGCAGTTCTTC. Based on the CDR3 plus reference TRBV5-8 and TRBJ2-1, the full variable domain is EAGVTQSPTHLIKTRGQQATLRCSPISGHTSVYWYQQALGLGLQFLLWYDEGEERNRGNFPPRFSGRQFPNYSSELNVNALELEDSALYLCASSPGQGYNEQFFGPGTRLTVL.

The chain combines TRBV12-3 or TRBV12-4 with TRBJ1-2, with 9 bases identical to TRBD1. This CDR3 is built from 12 residues. Trimming at V came to 6 bases and at J to 4 bases, leaving 0 bases not matched to a gene. CDR3 nucleotides: TGTGCCAGCAGGACAGGGGGCTATGGCTACACCTTC. It translates to CASRTGGYGYTF.

The rearrangement joins TRBV14 to TRBJ2-1; TRBD2 might be the D (5 bases). There are 13 residues in the CDR3. V lost 1 base, J lost 7 bases, and 8 bases lay in between. CDR1 SGHDN and CDR2 FVKESK come from the germline V gene. The CDR3 nucleotides read TGTGCCAGCAGCCAAGGAGGAGGAAATGAGCAGTTCTTC. Protein product: CASSQGGGNEQFF. The full variable domain, completed using reference TRBV14 and TRBJ2-1, is EAGVTQFPSHSVIEKGQTVTLRCDPISGHDNLYWYRRVMGKEIKFLLHFVKESKQDESGMPNNRFLAERTGGTYSTLKVQPAELEDSGVYFCASSQGGGNEQFFGPGTRLTVL.

This rearrangement joins TRBV19 to TRBJ2-3; 8 nucleotides line up with TRBD2. The CDR3 loop spans 15 amino acids. The germline V gene has CDR1 LNHDA and CDR2 SQIVND (reference sequence). V gave up 8 bases and J gave up 1 base; unmatched junction bases: 8. CDR3 sequence: CASGASSGGTDTQYF. CDR3 in DNA: TGTGCCAGTGGGGCTAGTAGCGGGGGCACAGATACGCAGTATTTT.

The chain carries TRBV18 and TRBJ2-1; 8 positions match TRBD2. This CDR3 is built from 17 residues. Germline CDR1 is KGHSH and CDR2 is LQKENI. V was clipped by 4 bases and J by 3 bases; unmatched bases: 11. CDR3 in amino acids: CASSLTEGLGDYNEQFF. Written as DNA, the CDR3 is TGTGCCAGCTCACTTACCGAGGGACTAGGGGACTACAATGAGCAGTTCTTC.

The CDR3 DNA reads as TGTGCCAGCAGCTTCTTATCGGGTAGCAATCAGCCCCAGCATTTT. Translation: CASSFLSGSNQPQHF. This rearrangement joins TRBV5-5 to TRBJ1-5; D is uncertain. V was shortened by 2 bases and J by 0 bases, with 9 bases between the two germline ends. The V gene's germline CDR1 is SGHKS and CDR2 YYEKEE (reference sequence). The CDR3 totals 15 residues.

The chain is built from TRBV28 and TRBJ2-1; possibly TRBD2 for D (7 bases). V gave up 7 bases and J gave up 0 bases, with 19 bases separating them. Germline values: CDR1 MDHEN, CDR2 SYDVKM. The CDR3 covers 17 residues. The CDR3 protein is CASTLSGGPISYNEQFF. For the CDR3, the DNA is TGTGCCAGCACCCTTTCGGGGGGCCCGATCTCCTACAATGAGCAGTTCTTC.

This clone appeared a few times. The V call is TRBV3-1 (or the pseudogene TRBV3-2), the J call TRBJ1-1; TRBD1 aligns across 7 bases. Germline V lookup: CDR1 LGHDT, CDR2 YNNKEL (reference sequence). Trimming removed 4 bases from V and 0 bases from J; junction bases left unmatched: 14. There are 18 residues in the CDR3. As DNA, the CDR3 is TGTGCCAGCAGCCCAGAGTTAAGGGACAGCTTTTTGAACACTGAAGCTTTCTTT. Translated: CASSPELRDSFLNTEAFF.

The rearrangement uses TRBV5-1 and TRBJ2-3; no reliable D call. The CDR3 spans 14 residues. Trimming pared 0 bases from V and 2 bases from J, leaving 7 bases between. CDR1 and CDR2 from the germline V gene are SGHRS and YFSETQ. The DNA of the CDR3 is TGCGCCAGCAGCTTGGAACAGAACACAGATACGCAGTATTTT. Protein: CASSLEQNTDTQYF. Drawing the rest from reference TRBV5-1 and TRBJ2-3, the complete variable domain is KAGVTQTPRYLIKTRGQQVTLSCSPISGHRSVSWYQQTPGQGLQFLFEYFSETQRNKGNFPGRFSGRQFSNSRSEMNVSTLELGDSALYLCASSLEQNTDTQYFGPGTRLTVL.

This chain joins TRBV4-3 and TRBJ1-4; possibly TRBD1 for D (6 bases). Germline V gene data show CDR1 as LGHNA and CDR2 as YSLEER. The CDR3 runs to 15 residues. Trimming removed 2 bases from V and 2 bases from J, with 9 bases in between. CDR3 sequence reads: CASSQIQGTNEKLFF. The CDR3 bases are TGCGCCAGCAGCCAAATTCAGGGGACTAATGAAAAACTGTTTTTT.

This chain connects TRBV23-1 to TRBJ2-7; the D gene is possibly TRBD1 (5 bases). TRBV23-1 is reported as an ORF; its role is uncertain. Trimming removed 9 bases at V and 7 bases at J, with 25 bases between. The CDR3 contains 15 residues. In DNA, the CDR3 is TGCGCCAGTGAAAACAACAGGCCACCCCAGTGGGAGCAGTACTTC. It codes for CASENNRPPQWEQYF.

The rearrangement links TRBV7-8 to TRBJ1-2; D remains unclear. This CDR3 is 15 amino acids long. The V gene's germline CDR1 is SGHVS and CDR2 FQNEAQ. Trimming pared 0 bases from V and 4 bases from J, leaving 12 bases between. The CDR3 spells CASSLAAELRYGYTF. CDR3 bases: TGTGCCAGCAGCTTAGCAGCTGAACTACGCTATGGCTACACCTTC.

This chain uses TRBV29-1 with TRBJ1-1, with D possibly TRBD1 on 5 matching bases. CDR3 size: 16 residues. Between the trimmed V and J ends, which lost 3 bases and 0 bases, there was a span of 17 bases. CDR1 is SQVTM, CDR2 ANQGSEA, per germline. CDR3 DNA sequence: TGCAGCGTTGAGTTTAGCCAGGGAAGGGTGAACACTGAAGCTTTCTTT. It yields the protein CSVEFSQGRVNTEAFF.

The chain links TRBV11-3 to TRBJ1-1, with D maybe TRBD1 (5 bases). Germline CDR1 reads SGHNT; CDR2 reads YENEEA. CDR3 size: 14 residues. The germline V and J ends were trimmed by 1 base and 2 bases, with 8 bases remaining between them. This CDR3 reads CASSLGGSNTEAFF. Here the CDR3 DNA reads TGTGCCAGCAGCTTAGGGGGCAGTAACACTGAAGCTTTCTTT.

The chain is built from TRBV9 and TRBJ1-5; D gene uncertain. V was shortened by 2 bases and J by 0 bases, with 9 bases between the two germline ends. Looked up from germline, CDR1 is SGDLS and CDR2 is YYNGEE. The CDR3 consists of 15 residues. The CDR3 loop is CASSVGGVSNQPQHF. For the CDR3, the DNA is TGTGCCAGCAGCGTGGGAGGAGTTAGCAATCAGCCCCAGCATTTT.

The CDR3 protein is CASSYTGGQPQHF. As DNA, the CDR3 is TGTGCCAGCAGTTACACCGGGGGACAGCCCCAGCATTTT. This chain joins TRBV6-2 or TRBV6-3 and TRBJ1-5, with D maybe TRBD1 (5 bases). V dropped 2 bases and J dropped 7 bases, with 9 bases sitting between them. This CDR3 is 13 amino acids long. CDR1 is MNHEY and CDR2 is SVGEGT in the germline V gene.

The rearrangement joins TRBV28 to TRBJ1-6, with D perhaps TRBD1 (5 bases). The V end was cut by 3 bases, the J end by 6 bases, with 12 bases between. Germline CDR1 and CDR2: MDHEN and SYDVKM. The CDR3 spans 15 residues. The CDR3 region has the DNA TGTGCCAGCAGTTTGGGTCAGGGAGGTAATTCACCCCTCCACTTT. Translating gives CASSLGQGGNSPLHF.

The chain links TRBV6-5 to TRBJ1-1; possible D gene TRBD1, 5 bases. CDR3 size: 14 residues. Trimming took 2 bases from V and 4 from J, leaving 11 bases between them. Per the germline V gene, CDR1 is MNHEY and CDR2 is SVGAGI. The CDR3 bases are TGTGCCAGCAGTTACCGCGGGGGTGGCACTGAAGCTTTCTTT. Translated, it gives CASSYRGGGTEAFF.

This chain joins TRBV5-1 and TRBJ2-1; 7 bases match TRBD2. Looked up from germline, CDR1 is SGHRS and CDR2 is YFSETQ. The CDR3 has 17 amino acids. V shed 1 base, J shed 0 bases, and the junction held 7 bases outside the gene matches. CDR3 nucleotides: TGCGCCAGCAGCTTGTGGGGGGGGACGAGCTCCTACAATGAGCAGTTCTTC. Translation gives CASSLWGGTSSYNEQFF.

This rearrangement joins TRBV15 to TRBJ2-2, with TRBD1 matching over 8 bases. V was clipped by 3 bases and J by 3 bases; unmatched bases: 0. The germline gives CDR1 LNHNV, CDR2 YYDKDF (reference sequence). CDR3 length: 14 residues. CDR3 in amino acids: CATSRTGDTGELFF. CDR3 in DNA: TGTGCCACCAGCAGGACAGGGGACACCGGGGAGCTGTTTTTT.

The chain uses TRBV5-4 and TRBJ2-5; the match to TRBD2 covers 8 bases. Germline trimming cut 4 bases from V and 5 bases from J; bases unmatched to any gene: 7. This CDR3 contains 14 residues. CDR1 is SGHNT, CDR2 YYREEE, per germline (reference sequence). CDR3 amino acids: CASSGRGAGETQYF. CDR3 DNA sequence: TGTGCCAGCAGCGGGCGGGGGGCAGGTGAGACCCAGTACTTC. Using reference TRBV5-4 and TRBJ2-5 for the parts outside the CDR3, the full variable domain is ETGVTQSPTHLIKTRGQQVTLRCSSQSGHNTVSWYQQALGQGPQFIFQYYREEENGRGNFPPRFSGLQFPNYSSELNVNALELDDSALYLCASSGRGAGETQYFGPGTRLLVL.

This chain connects TRBV18 to TRBJ2-2; 9 bases are shared with TRBD1. The germline V gene has CDR1 KGHSH and CDR2 LQKENI. V gave up 3 bases and J gave up 5 bases; unmatched junction bases: 1. CDR3 size: 14 residues. The CDR3 nucleotides read TGTGCCAGCTCACCCGGACAGGGGACCGGGGAGCTGTTTTTT. It is translated as CASSPGQGTGELFF.

The rearrangement joins TRBV7-2 to TRBJ1-5, with D perhaps matching TRBD1 (6 bases). This CDR3 is 14 amino acids long. Germline CDR1 reads SGHTA; CDR2 reads FQGNSA. Trimming shortened V by 0 bases and J by 6 bases, and 9 bases separated the two germline ends. The CDR3 region is CASSLATGIQPQHF. In DNA form, the CDR3 reads TGTGCCAGCAGCTTAGCAACAGGGATTCAGCCCCAGCATTTT.

The chain employs TRBV7-2 and TRBJ2-4; 11 bases agree with TRBD1. The germline CDR1 and CDR2 sequences are SGHTA and FQGNSA. The CDR3 loop spans 16 amino acids. With V trimmed by 7 bases and J by 3 bases, 8 bases remained unmatched. The CDR3 region has the DNA TGTGCCAGCACAGAGGACAGGGGGCGTGGCAAAAACATTCAGTACTTC. It codes for CASTEDRGRGKNIQYF.

The chain joins TRBV6-1 to TRBJ2-1; D might be TRBD1 (6 bases). V shed 2 bases and J shed 2 bases, with 10 bases lying between them. This CDR3 contains 15 residues. Germline V lookup: CDR1 MNHNS, CDR2 SASEGT. The CDR3 here is CASSETGPTYNEQFF. Here the CDR3 DNA reads TGTGCCAGCAGTGAAACAGGGCCCACCTACAATGAGCAGTTCTTC.

In its sample, this clone was seen a few times. The chain is built from TRBV7-2 and TRBJ1-1; D gene uncertain. This CDR3 comprises 15 residues. With 2 bases removed from V and 0 bases from J, the gap between germline ends came to 10 bases. In germline, CDR1 is SGHTA, CDR2 FQGNSA. CDR3 loop: CASSLTPGMNTEAFF. CDR3 in DNA: TGTGCCAGCAGCTTAACGCCCGGGATGAACACTGAAGCTTTCTTT.